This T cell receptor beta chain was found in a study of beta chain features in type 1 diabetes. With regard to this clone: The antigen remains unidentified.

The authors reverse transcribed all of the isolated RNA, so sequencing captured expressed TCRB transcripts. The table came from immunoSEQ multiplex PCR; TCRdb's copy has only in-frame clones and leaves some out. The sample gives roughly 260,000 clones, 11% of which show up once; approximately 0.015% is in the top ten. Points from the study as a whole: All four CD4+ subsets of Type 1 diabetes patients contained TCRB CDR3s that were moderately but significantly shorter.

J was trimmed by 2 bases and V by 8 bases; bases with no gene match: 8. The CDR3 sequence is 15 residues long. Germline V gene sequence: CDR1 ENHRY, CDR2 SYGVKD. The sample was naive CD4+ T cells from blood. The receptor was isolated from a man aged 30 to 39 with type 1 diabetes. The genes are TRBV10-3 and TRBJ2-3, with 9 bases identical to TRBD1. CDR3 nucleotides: TGTGCCATCCGAGAGAGGACAGGGGCCACAGATACGCAGTATTTT. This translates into CAIRERTGATDTQYF.